This is a list of T cell receptor beta chains from one sample in a study of cytomegalovirus exposure and HLA in healthy donors. TCRdb's copy holds only in-frame clones and misses some; the assay was immunoSEQ multiplex PCR. The sample holds 110,000 or so clones, approximately 88% seen once. The sample consisted of PBMCs. The source is a man younger than 35 in good health and CMV-seronegative. Both conserved end residues are part of each CDR3. D genes are given only for firm matches. Not all rows give a size; the values are once, few, many and, for expanded clones, a class.

D gene: -; clone size: -; J gene: TRBJ2-7; V gene: TRBV28; CDR3 protein: CASGDSSEQYF; CDR3 DNA: TGTGCCAGCGGAGATTCAAGCGAGCAGTACTTC
D gene: TRBD2; clone size: -; J gene: TRBJ2-3; V gene: TRBV27; CDR3 protein: CAGTRLAESTDTQYF; CDR3 DNA: TGTGCCGGTACCCGGCTAGCGGAAAGCACAGATACGCAGTATTTT
D gene: TRBD1; clone size: -; J gene: TRBJ1-2; V gene: TRBV28; CDR3 protein: CASNTGQGRNGYTF; CDR3 DNA: TGTGCCAGCAACACGGGACAGGGAAGGAATGGCTACACCTTC
D gene: -; clone size: -; J gene: TRBJ1-2; V gene: TRBV27; CDR3 protein: CASSPPSGGYTF; CDR3 DNA: TGTGCCAGCAGTCCCCCTTCGGGAGGCTACACCTTC
D gene: -; clone size: -; J gene: TRBJ2-7; V gene: TRBV18; CDR3 protein: CASSPRGQYEQYF; CDR3 DNA: TGTGCCAGCTCACCACGCGGGCAGTACGAGCAGTACTTC
D gene: TRBD1; clone size: -; J gene: TRBJ2-7; V gene: TRBV5-1; CDR3 protein: CASSLGDRDRHEQYF; CDR3 DNA: TGCGCCAGCAGCTTGGGGGACAGGGATCGGCACGAGCAGTACTTC
D gene: -; clone size: -; J gene: TRBJ2-7; V gene: TRBV30; CDR3 protein: CAWTATGSYEQYF; CDR3 DNA: TGTGCCTGGACCGCAACAGGGAGCTACGAGCAGTACTTC
D gene: TRBD2; clone size: -; J gene: TRBJ2-2; V gene: TRBV7-6; CDR3 protein: CASSLEAGSTGELFF; CDR3 DNA: TGTGCCAGCAGCTTAGAAGCGGGAAGCACCGGGGAGCTGTTTTTT
D gene: -; clone size: -; J gene: TRBJ2-7; V gene: TRBV6-1; CDR3 protein: CASRADFREQYF; CDR3 DNA: TGTGCCAGCAGGGCGGACTTCCGAGAGCAGTACTTC
D gene: -; clone size: -; J gene: TRBJ1-2; V gene: TRBV4-1; CDR3 protein: CASSHEGQSYGYTF; CDR3 DNA: TGCGCCAGCAGCCACGAGGGCCAGTCCTATGGCTACACCTTC
D gene: -; clone size: -; J gene: TRBJ1-1; V gene: TRBV27; CDR3 protein: CASSFAGGLWNTEAFF; CDR3 DNA: TGTGCCAGCAGTTTCGCGGGGGGCCTATGGAACACTGAAGCTTTCTTT
D gene: TRBD2; clone size: -; J gene: TRBJ2-7; V gene: TRBV10-1; CDR3 protein: CASSDYPGTSGKEQYF; CDR3 DNA: TGCGCCAGCAGTGATTACCCCGGGACTAGCGGGAAAGAGCAGTACTTC
D gene: TRBD1; clone size: -; J gene: TRBJ2-5; V gene: TRBV5-1; CDR3 protein: CASRETGGETQYF; CDR3 DNA: TGCGCCAGCAGGGAGACAGGGGGAGAGACCCAGTACTTC
D gene: -; clone size: few; J gene: TRBJ1-1; V gene: TRBV6-5; CDR3 protein: CASSYLSLNTEAFF; CDR3 DNA: TGTGCCAGCAGTTACCTGTCTTTGAACACTGAAGCTTTCTTT